The 9 T cell receptor beta chains below come from one sample, sequenced in a study of OX40 agonist ivuxolimab in advanced cancers. Profiling relied on immunoSEQ multiplex PCR, and the TCRdb table lists in-frame clones only, not all of them. The sample shows roughly 30,000 clones, roughly 84% of them seen only once. Here the sequenced sample was CD4+ or CD8+ T cells sorted from blood, taken in a trial of the OX40 agonist ivuxolimab. These receptors were taken from an adult with an advanced solid tumor such as melanoma, head and neck, liver or kidney cancer.

V and J are TRBV5-6 and TRBJ2-1, with 7 bases aligning to TRBD2. The junction had 9 bases not matched to a gene; V was cut back by 4 bases and J by 2 bases. There are 16 residues in the CDR3. Germline CDR1 reads SGHDT; CDR2 reads YYEEEE. This CDR3 is CASSTGGGFTYNEQFF. In DNA form, the CDR3 reads TGTGCCAGCAGCACGGGCGGGGGTTTTACCTACAATGAGCAGTTCTTC.

This clone showed up just once. The chain employs TRBV4-1 and TRBJ2-7, with D hard to call. The V and J ends lost 0 bases and 3 bases respectively, with 12 bases between them. The CDR3 covers 15 residues. Germline CDR1 reads MGHRA; CDR2 reads YSYEKL. The CDR3 spells CASSQELTDYYEQYF. DNA for the CDR3: TGCGCCAGCAGCCAAGAGCTAACGGATTACTACGAGCAGTACTTC.

The chain links TRBV6-1 to TRBJ2-7; no clear D. Germline assignment: CDR1 MNHNS and CDR2 SASEGT. CDR3 length: 17 amino acids. V lost 3 bases and J lost 2, with 20 bases in between. CDR3 amino acids: CASSESSEQPTTYEQYF. As DNA, the CDR3 is TGTGCCAGCAGTGAGAGTTCGGAGCAGCCTACTACCTACGAGCAGTACTTC.

This chain links TRBV30 with TRBJ2-7, with D maybe TRBD2 (6 bases). The CDR3 is 13 amino acids. The ends were cut back, 0 bases at V and 3 bases at J, with 9 bases in the middle. Germline CDR1 reads GTSNPN; CDR2 reads SVGIG (reference sequence). This chain's CDR3 is CAWSVGTLYEQYF. Here the CDR3 DNA reads TGTGCCTGGAGTGTTGGGACTCTCTACGAGCAGTACTTC.

This clone was recorded once. The chain links TRBV27 to TRBJ2-5; 7 nucleotides agree with TRBD2. The CDR3 runs 14 residues. With V trimmed by 6 bases and J by 3 bases, 7 bases remained unmatched. Germline V gene data show CDR1 as MNHEY and CDR2 as SMNVEV (reference sequence). The DNA for the CDR3 is TGTGCCAGCAGCCCGTTCGCGGGAGAAGAGACCCAGTACTTC. Amino acid sequence: CASSPFAGEETQYF.

The chain has TRBV11-2 and TRBJ1-1; no definite D call. Germline CDR1 and CDR2: SGHAT and FQNNGV. The CDR3 loop spans 14 amino acids. Trimming pared 1 base from V and 6 bases from J, leaving 12 bases between. For the CDR3, the DNA is TGTGCCAGCAGCTTAGCCGCAGGTTGGTCTGAAGCTTTCTTT. Protein: CASSLAAGWSEAFF.

This chain joins TRBV10-1 and TRBJ1-2; D unclear. Deletions cut 0 bases from V and 9 bases from J, with 11 bases between. Germline assignment: CDR1 WNHNN and CDR2 SYGVQD (reference sequence). The length of the CDR3 is 13 residues. The CDR3 loop is CASSESGSMSYTF. CDR3 in DNA: TGCGCCAGCAGTGAGTCTGGCAGTATGAGCTACACCTTC.

The rearrangement links TRBV7-8 to TRBJ1-4, with a tentative D call TRBD1 (6 bases). This CDR3 comprises 15 residues. Germline CDR1 and CDR2: SGHVS and FQNEAQ. V lost 4 bases to trimming and J lost 4 bases, with 13 bases between them. The CDR3 here is CASSSRGGYNEKLFF. The CDR3 coding sequence is TGTGCCAGCAGCTCCAGAGGGGGATATAATGAAAAACTGTTTTTT.

This clone came up a few times. This rearrangement joins TRBV29-1 to TRBJ1-2; D remains ambiguous. This CDR3 is built from 14 residues. V was shortened by 2 bases and J by 3 bases, with 13 bases between the two germline ends. Germline CDR1 SQVTM, CDR2 ANQGSEA. Written as DNA, the CDR3 is TGCAGCGTTGAAATTCCTCCGCGAGACTATGGCTACACCTTC. Translated, it gives CSVEIPPRDYGYTF.